These T cell receptor beta chains were read from a single sample in a study of radiation and T cells in renal cell carcinoma. Sequenced by immunoSEQ multiplex PCR; TCRdb stores in-frame clones only, minus some. The sample has about 150,000 clones, 87% seen once. The sequencing here drew on blood, taken from a patient whose treatment included radiotherapy and nephrectomy. The receptors come from a woman between 45 and 65 years old with renal cell carcinoma. The CDR3 runs from the conserved cysteine through the conserved F or W. A D gene is named only where the DNA matches it firmly.

v_call	d_call	j_call	cdr3_aa	cdr3_nt
TRBV4-1	NA	TRBJ2-5	CASSRPPTEGARETQYF	TGCGCCAGCAGCCGCCCCCCCACGGAGGGGGCGAGGGAGACCCAGTACTTC
TRBV9	NA	TRBJ2-7	CASRGDGYEQYF	TGTGCCAGCAGAGGGGACGGCTACGAGCAGTACTTC
TRBV18	NA	TRBJ1-1	CASSPGGRGTEAFF	TGTGCCAGCTCACCAGGGGGTAGGGGCACTGAAGCTTTCTTT
TRBV19	NA	TRBJ2-7	CASSSRGGEQYF	TGTGCCAGTAGTAGTAGGGGAGGCGAGCAGTACTTC
TRBV6-1	NA	TRBJ2-7	CASSEWGSRRYEQYF	TGTGCCAGCAGTGAGTGGGGCTCCAGACGTTACGAGCAGTACTTC
TRBV4-1	NA	TRBJ2-7	CASSPRTVSYEQYF	TGCGCCAGCAGCCCAAGGACAGTATCCTACGAGCAGTACTTC
TRBV2	NA	TRBJ2-7	CASRVTFSSYEQYF	TGTGCCAGCAGGGTGACTTTTAGCTCCTACGAGCAGTACTTC
TRBV9	NA	TRBJ2-5	CASSRQGGRGYQETQYF	TGTGCCAGCAGCCGACAGGGAGGGAGGGGGTACCAAGAGACCCAGTACTTC
TRBV14	NA	TRBJ2-3	CASSLGRKNTDTQYF	TGTGCCAGCAGCCTTGGGCGGAAGAACACAGATACGCAGTATTTT
TRBV6-5	TRBD1	TRBJ2-7	CASSYTGTGYHEQYF	TGTGCCAGCAGTTACACCGGGACAGGGTACCACGAGCAGTACTTC
TRBV6-1	NA	TRBJ2-7	CASSGATGYEQYF	TGTGCCAGCAGTGGGGCTACAGGGTACGAGCAGTACTTC